Following are 9 T cell receptor beta chains from one sample sequenced in a study of T cell responses to AZD1222 COVID-19 vaccine. Some clones are missing from TCRdb's copy, which holds only in-frame ones; the method was immunoSEQ multiplex PCR. The table has 120,000 or so clones, around 85% seen once; the top ten hold 4% to 5%. The material sequenced was peripheral blood, taken on day 0 of AZD1222 vaccination. These TCRs come from an adult in good health.

The V and J genes are TRBV18 and TRBJ1-2, with 7 positions matching TRBD1. J gave up 5 bases and V 0 bases, and 9 bases lay outside the gene matches. The CDR3 is made up of 16 amino acids. Germline CDR1 is KGHSH and CDR2 is LQKENI. CDR3 in amino acids: CASSPPSGAGGYGYTF. As DNA, the CDR3 is TGTGCCAGCTCACCACCCTCCGGGGCAGGGGGATATGGCTACACCTTC.

V is TRBV18 and J is TRBJ1-2; the D gene is possibly TRBD1 (6 bases). The CDR3 is made up of 14 amino acids. CDR1 and CDR2 (germline): KGHSH, LQKENI. The V end was cut by 6 bases, the J end by 0 bases, with 11 bases between. The CDR3 DNA reads TGTGCCAGCTCCCAGGGGTTCTCTAACTATGGCTACACCTTC. This encodes CASSQGFSNYGYTF.

The rearrangement joins TRBV5-6 to TRBJ2-7; 9 nucleotides align to TRBD1. This CDR3 has 16 residues. The germline gives CDR1 SGHDT, CDR2 YYEEEE. V lost 0 bases, J lost 5 bases, and 9 bases stayed unmatched. The CDR3 loop is CASSLVTGQGYDEQYF. The CDR3, as DNA: TGTGCCAGCAGCTTGGTCACGGGACAGGGCTACGACGAGCAGTACTTC.

V is TRBV27 and J is TRBJ2-1; TRBD2 aligns across 7 bases. CDR1 is MNHEY and CDR2 is SMNVEV in the germline V gene (reference sequence). J gave up 9 bases and V 6 bases, and 14 bases lay outside the gene matches. This CDR3 contains 15 residues. The CDR3 DNA follows: TGTGCCAGCAGCCCCGCGGCGGGAGCTACGCGTGAGCAGTTCTTC. This encodes CASSPAAGATREQFF.

V gene TRBV6-1 combines with J gene TRBJ1-2, with no clear D. The CDR3 sequence is 16 residues long. CDR1 MNHNS and CDR2 SASEGT come from the germline V gene. Trimming removed 2 bases at V and 3 bases at J, with 16 bases between. Here the CDR3 reads CASSEFRNDGYYGYTF. The DNA for the CDR3 is TGTGCCAGCAGTGAATTTCGGAACGACGGATACTATGGCTACACCTTC.

V is TRBV5-1 and J is TRBJ2-2; no firm D call. V shed 0 bases and J shed 1 base, with 7 bases lying between them. This CDR3 region has 15 residues. Germline assignment: CDR1 SGHRS and CDR2 YFSETQ. CDR3 protein: CASSLVRVNTGELFF. The CDR3, as DNA: TGCGCCAGCAGCTTGGTCCGGGTGAACACCGGGGAGCTGTTTTTT.

This chain links TRBV5-4 with TRBJ2-5; tentatively, D is TRBD2 (7 bases). V lost 7 bases, J lost 5 bases, and 24 bases lay in between. The CDR3 contains 16 residues. The V gene's germline CDR1 is SGHNT and CDR2 YYREEE (reference sequence). The CDR3 here is CASRPPAGGPGETQYF. The CDR3 nucleotides are TGTGCCAGCCGCCCCCCGGCCGGGGGGCCAGGGGAGACCCAGTACTTC.

In its sample, this clone was seen once. In DNA form, the CDR3 reads TGTGCCATCAGTGAGAGACAGGGGTCCACCGGGGAGCTGTTTTTT. Translated, it gives CAISERQGSTGELFF. The genes are TRBV10-3 and TRBJ2-2; the match to TRBD1 covers 8 bases. This CDR3 contains 15 residues. Germline loops: CDR1 ENHRY, CDR2 SYGVKD. The V and J ends lost 2 bases and 4 bases, in that order; junction bases with no gene match: 3.

The V and J genes are TRBV7-2 and TRBJ2-1; no clear D. V was clipped by 4 bases and J by 4 bases, with 11 bases between them. The CDR3 runs 14 residues. Germline V CDR1 and CDR2: SGHTA, FQGNSA. The CDR3 DNA is TGTGCCAGCAGCTCCATTTCAGTTTACAATGAGCAGTTCTTC. Residues: CASSSISVYNEQFF.